This T cell receptor beta chain comes out of a study of blood T cell repertoires in COVID-19. Background on the study: In each case, the material was cDNA or gDNA derived from T cells, B-cell-depleted T cells, or PBMCs.

Trimming removed 3 bases at V and 5 bases at J, with 11 bases between. CDR3 size: 15 residues. CDR1 is LGHNA and CDR2 is YNFKEQ in the germline V gene. Clones were sequenced by immunoSEQ multiplex PCR, and TCRdb holds only the in-frame ones, with some missing. The sample yields 210,000 or so clones, around 90% seen once. Sequenced input: peripheral blood. The receptor was isolated from a woman under 30 who had recovered from COVID-19. V usage is TRBV4-2 and J usage is TRBJ1-6; possible D gene TRBD1, 6 bases. The CDR3 reads CASSHQDSNNSPLHF. The CDR3 region has the DNA TGTGCCAGCAGCCACCAGGACAGCAATAATTCACCCCTCCACTTT.